This is a list of T cell receptor beta chains from one sample in a study of blood T cells in healthy people across ages. TCRdb reprocessed the 5' RACE reads via MiXCR and lists one record per CDR3 protein. The sample includes 850,000 to 1,000,000 distinct CDR3 sequences, approximately 49% of them seen just once. The sequenced material came from blood. The receptors derive from a man under 40 in good health. Each CDR3 is given with its conserved first and last residue. A D gene is named only where the DNA matches it firmly. Where a row states a size, it is once, few, many or the class of an expanded clone; other rows omit it.

length | size | J | V | D | DNA | CDR3
14 | many | TRBJ2-7 | TRBV12-3/TRBV12-4 | - | TGTGCCAGCAGTTTCGGTAGGTTTTCCTACGAGCAGTACTTC | CASSFGRFSYEQYF
16 | - | TRBJ2-5 | TRBV6-2/TRBV6-3 | - | TGTGCCAGCAGCAACCGACGGGGGCCTGGGTTGAAGACCCAGTACTTC | CASSNRRGPGLKTQYF
13 | - | TRBJ2-1 | TRBV29-1 | TRBD1 | TGCAGCGCCCCGGGACAGGGACCAAATGAGCAGTTCTTC | CSAPGQGPNEQFF
15 | - | TRBJ2-7 | TRBV13 | - | TGTGCCAGCAGCTCAGACGGACAGTCCCCTGGCGAGCAGTACTTC | CASSSDGQSPGEQYF
12 | - | TRBJ2-1 | TRBV20-1 | - | TGCAGTGCCCCCTTCAGCTCCAATGAGCAGTTCTTC | CSAPFSSNEQFF
16 | - | TRBJ1-5 | TRBV6-5 | - | TGTGCCAGCAGTTCCGCGGGGCAGGGATTTAGACAGCCCCAGCATTTT | CASSSAGQGFRQPQHF
13 | - | TRBJ2-3 | TRBV5-1 | - | TGCGCCAGCAGCTTGAATAGTGGAGATACGCAGTATTTT | CASSLNSGDTQYF
15 | many | TRBJ1-2 | TRBV7-2 | - | TGTGCCAGCAGCTTAGAGGTGCTGGGGGGGCATGGCTACACCTTC | CASSLEVLGGHGYTF
16 | - | TRBJ2-6 | TRBV4-3 | - | TGCGCCAGCAGCCAAGATCACGGGTATGGGGCCAACGTCCTGACTTTC | CASSQDHGYGANVLTF
15 | - | TRBJ2-3 | TRBV19 | TRBD2 | TGTGCCAGTAGTGACTTAGCGGGGGCCACAGATACGCAGTATTTT | CASSDLAGATDTQYF
15 | - | TRBJ2-5 | TRBV27 | - | TGTGCCAGCAGTTTTGGCCGCGGAGGAGAGGAGACCCAGTACTTC | CASSFGRGGEETQYF
16 | - | TRBJ1-2 | TRBV7-8 | - | TGTGCCAGCAGCTTACAAGTGGTCGGCGGGAACTATGGCTACACCTTC | CASSLQVVGGNYGYTF